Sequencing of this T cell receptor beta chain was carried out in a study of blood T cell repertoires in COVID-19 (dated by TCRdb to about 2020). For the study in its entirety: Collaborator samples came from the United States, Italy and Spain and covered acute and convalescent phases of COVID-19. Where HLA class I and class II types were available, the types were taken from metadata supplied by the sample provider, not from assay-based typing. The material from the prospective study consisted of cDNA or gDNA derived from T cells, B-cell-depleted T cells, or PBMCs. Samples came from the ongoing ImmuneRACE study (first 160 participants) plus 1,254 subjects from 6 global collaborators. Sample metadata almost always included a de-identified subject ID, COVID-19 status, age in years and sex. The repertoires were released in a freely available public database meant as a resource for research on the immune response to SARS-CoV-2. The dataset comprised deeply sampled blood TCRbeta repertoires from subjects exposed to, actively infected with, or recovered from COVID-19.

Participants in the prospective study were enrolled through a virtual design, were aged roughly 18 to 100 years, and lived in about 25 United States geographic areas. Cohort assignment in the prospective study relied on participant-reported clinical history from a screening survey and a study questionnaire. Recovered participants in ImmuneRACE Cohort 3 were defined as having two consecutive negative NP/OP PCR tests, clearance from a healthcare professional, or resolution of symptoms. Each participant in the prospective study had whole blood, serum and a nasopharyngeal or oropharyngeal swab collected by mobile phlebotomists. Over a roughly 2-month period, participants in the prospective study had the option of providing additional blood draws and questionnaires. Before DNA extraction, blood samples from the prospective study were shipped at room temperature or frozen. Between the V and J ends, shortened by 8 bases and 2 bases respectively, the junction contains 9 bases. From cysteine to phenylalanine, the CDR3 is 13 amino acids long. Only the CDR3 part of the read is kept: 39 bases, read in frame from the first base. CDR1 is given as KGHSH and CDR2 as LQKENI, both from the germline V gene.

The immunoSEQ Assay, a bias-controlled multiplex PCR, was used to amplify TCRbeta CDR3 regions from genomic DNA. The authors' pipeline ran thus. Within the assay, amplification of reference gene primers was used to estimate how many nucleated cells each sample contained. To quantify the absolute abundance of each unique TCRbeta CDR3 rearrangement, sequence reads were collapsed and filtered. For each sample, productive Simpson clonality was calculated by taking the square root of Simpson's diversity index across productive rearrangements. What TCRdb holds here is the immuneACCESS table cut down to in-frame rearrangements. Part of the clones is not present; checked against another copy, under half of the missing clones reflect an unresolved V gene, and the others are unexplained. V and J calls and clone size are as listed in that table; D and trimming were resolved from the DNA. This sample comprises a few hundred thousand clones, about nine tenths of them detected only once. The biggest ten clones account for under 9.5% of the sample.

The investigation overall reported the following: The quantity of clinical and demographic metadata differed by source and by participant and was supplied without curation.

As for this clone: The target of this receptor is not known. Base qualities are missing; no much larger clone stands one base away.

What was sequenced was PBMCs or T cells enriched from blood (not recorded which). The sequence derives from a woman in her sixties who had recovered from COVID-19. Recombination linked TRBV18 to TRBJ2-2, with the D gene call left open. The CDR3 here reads CASAIENTGELFF. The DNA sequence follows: TGTGCCAGCGCTATAGAAAACACCGGGGAGCTGTTTTTT. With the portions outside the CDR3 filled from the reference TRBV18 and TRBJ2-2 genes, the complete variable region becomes NAGVMQNPRHLVRRRGQEARLRCSPMKGHSHVYWYRQLPEEGLKFMVYLQKENIIDESGMPKERFSAEFPKEGPSILRIQQVVRGDSAAYFCASAIENTGELFFGEGSRLTVL.